This T cell receptor (beta chain) was sequenced during a study of metastatic and nonmetastatic thyroid tumors (TCRdb year 2020). Broadly, across the study: Repertoires were compared across peripheral blood and tumor or nodule tissue samples from malignant and benign thyroid patients.

As concerns this clone: The antigen this receptor binds is unknown. No qualities accompany the bases; no much larger clone lies one base away.

The paper's findings and limits, for the study overall: In both blood and tumor samples, malignant tumors were reported to have significantly higher TCR beta diversity than benign nodules.

None of the patients had been given any treatment before thyroid surgery. Using T-cell receptor beta sequencing, the researchers looked back retrospectively at clinical samples from patients, gathered between the early 2010s and the late 2010s. Libraries were made using PCR. The sample was run on an Illumina HiSeq 4000. High-throughput sequencing was used to profile the TCR beta-chain CDR3 region of every patient. In the authors' own workflow: A classifier to discriminate distant-metastatic papillary thyroid cancer patients was built from CDR3 differences across clinicopathological groups. Repertoire diversity was assessed with the Shannon index, and tumor-blood repertoire similarity with the Morisita-Horn index. TCRdb passed the public sequencing reads through fastp at Q25 and MiXCR, retaining productive beta sequences. TCRdb, not the authors, supplied the V and J calls. The sample yields about 7,300 clones; around 19% were counted once. The ten largest clones capture 9.6% of the sample.

Inclusive of the bounding cysteine and phenylalanine, the CDR3 is 14 residues long. Only the CDR3 DNA stays, 42 bases, in frame from base 1. Via the germline V gene, CDR1 is SGHTA and CDR2 FQGNSA. V is pared back by 6 bases and J by 6 bases, with 15 bases lying between the germline termini. The clonotype was recovered from a female donor with papillary thyroid cancer or a benign thyroid nodule (not recorded which). Some clones in this sample may be carry-over from other donors' samples. The rearranged chain carries TRBV7-2 and TRBJ1-3; TRBD1 is a weak D gene call, 5 bases matching. Sequencing used adjacent normal tissue. The sequenced DNA: TGTGCCAGCAGGCCAAGTTGGGGCGTAAACACCATATATTTT. It translates as CASRPSWGVNTIYF.